The T cell receptor beta chain described here comes from a study of T cell responses to AZD1222 COVID-19 vaccine. Whole-study context: Analysis merged second doses at about 4 or about 12 weeks. General study points: CD4 TCRs linked to vaccination spanned spike, dominating at 160-218 and 743-854. It was only a handful of AZD1222 recipients who were seropositive at baseline. Clonal diversity may have been underestimated in mostly white British donors.

Assay: immunoSEQ multiplex PCR; the TCRdb copy retains only in-frame clones and omits some. The sample records some 180,000 clones, roughly 92% being singletons. After removal of 3 bases from V and 4 bases from J, the junction contained 9 bases not matched to a gene. Germline V gene data show CDR1 as MNHEY and CDR2 as SMNVEV (reference sequence). This CDR3 comprises 16 residues. Concerning this clone: Antigen specificity is unknown.

Sample: peripheral blood, taken on day 0 of AZD1222 vaccination. The clonotype originates from an adult in good health. V gene TRBV27 combines with J gene TRBJ2-5, with 9 bases that match TRBD2. CDR3: CASSLGLAGSGETQYF. In DNA form, the CDR3 reads TGTGCCAGCAGTTTGGGTCTAGCGGGGTCCGGAGAGACCCAGTACTTC.